This T cell receptor beta chain appears in the sequencing data of a study of graft-versus-host responses after intestinal transplantation. Study-level information: Induction using anti-thymocyte globulin, followed by tacrolimus and steroids for two to three years, was given to all recipients. Study-level findings and limits: In patients with graft-donor T cell macrochimerism, allograft graft-versus-host to host-versus-graft clonal ratios were high. Researchers found GvH clones in recipient marrow, and some showed up first in ileum or blood.

Turning to this clone: As yet, its antigen is unknown.

Libraries were prepared by immunoSEQ multiplex PCR; TCRdb keeps only in-frame clonotypes and omits some of them. The table shows under 130,000 clones, with 80% to 95% occurring only once. V was clipped by 0 bases and J by 6 bases, with 5 bases between them. The CDR3 runs to 12 residues. The germline V gene has CDR1 SGHTA and CDR2 FQGNSA. V and J are TRBV7-2 and TRBJ1-1; D uncertain. The clonotype originates from a human donor who received an intestinal transplant. The input for sequencing was unstimulated CD8+ T cells sorted from spleen or lymph node cells, taken before intestinal transplant. CDR3 residues: CASSLADPEAFF. In DNA, the CDR3 is TGTGCCAGCAGCTTAGCCGACCCTGAAGCTTTCTTT.